Listed here are 15 T cell receptor beta chains from one sample, sequenced in a study of tissue T cells after allogeneic stem cell transplantation. TCRdb keeps only in-frame clones here, not all; method: immunoSEQ multiplex PCR. The table records about 25,000 clones, over 70% of them present only once. Sequences were derived from tissue from the ileum, sampled at autopsy. Receptors originate from a female donor aged 60 or older with lung cancer.

The rearrangement joins TRBV12-3 or TRBV12-4 to TRBJ1-3; D ambiguous. The CDR3 length is 13 residues. Trimming stripped 8 bases from V and 0 bases from J, with 8 bases between. Written as DNA, the CDR3 is TGTGCCAGCGGGGTCCTCTCTGGAAACACCATATATTTT. Protein: CASGVLSGNTIYF.

This clone appeared a few times. CDR3 nucleotides: TGTGCCACCGCGGCAGTCAATGAGCAGTTCTTC. Translating it yields CATAAVNEQFF. This chain links TRBV15 with TRBJ2-1; D not resolved. Trimming cost V 8 bases and J 6 bases, with 8 bases left between them. Germline values: CDR1 LNHNV, CDR2 YYDKDF (reference sequence). This CDR3 has 11 residues.

This clone was recorded a few times. This chain joins TRBV19 and TRBJ1-4; unclear D gene. The CDR3 is made up of 12 amino acids. Germline CDR1 is LNHDA and CDR2 is SQIVND (reference sequence). The germline V and J ends were trimmed by 6 bases and 7 bases, with 9 bases remaining between them. The CDR3 region is CASSVRSEKLFF. Written as DNA, the CDR3 is TGTGCCAGTAGCGTGAGGAGTGAAAAACTGTTTTTT.

The genes are TRBV30 and TRBJ1-3; D is possibly TRBD1 (5 bases). Germline CDR1 is GTSNPN and CDR2 is SVGIG (reference sequence). This CDR3 is built from 12 residues. Between the trimmed V and J ends, which lost 2 bases and 7 bases, there was a span of 9 bases. The CDR3 region has the DNA TGTGCCTGGAGTAAAGGGACCAACACCATATATTTT. The encoded protein is CAWSKGTNTIYF.

Regarding this clone: Its ends do not fully match the called genes, so a read error is possible. The rearrangement uses TRBV18 and TRBJ2-7, with 7 bases matching TRBD1. The CDR3 extends over 13 amino acids. Germline values: CDR1 KGHSH, CDR2 LQKENI. DNA of the CDR3: TGTGCCAGCGCACCCGGGACAGAGGCCGAGCAGTACTTC. Amino acids: CASAPGTEAEQYF.

The J gene is TRBJ1-1, the V gene TRBV27; D possibly corresponds to TRBD1 (5 bases). Germline V gives CDR1 MNHEY, CDR2 SMNVEV (reference sequence). CDR3 size: 14 residues. V shed 5 bases and J shed 8 bases, with 18 bases lying between them. The CDR3 is CASSQIGREVEAFF. The CDR3 nucleotides are TGTGCCAGCAGTCAAATAGGCAGGGAGGTCGAAGCTTTCTTT.

CDR3 DNA: TGCAGTGCTAGTCGTACGCATTTAACGCAGTATTTT. Amino acids: CSASRTHLTQYF. The chain has TRBV20-1 and TRBJ2-3; D not certain. Looked up from germline, CDR1 is DFQATT and CDR2 is SNEGSKA (reference sequence). V was trimmed by 3 bases and J by 9 bases, leaving 13 bases between them. The CDR3 runs to 12 residues.

The V and J genes are TRBV20-1 and TRBJ2-5; D is uncertain. V was cut by 4 bases and J by 1 base, with 4 bases left in between. CDR1 DFQATT and CDR2 SNEGSKA come from the germline V gene (reference sequence). CDR3 length: 11 residues. In DNA form, the CDR3 reads TGCAGTGCTAAAATCCAAGAGACCCAGTACTTC. Translation: CSAKIQETQYF.

This sequence joins TRBV7-2 and TRBJ2-5; no clear D. Deletions cut 0 bases from V and 4 bases from J, with 9 bases between. The CDR3 contains 14 residues. From germline, CDR1 is SGHTA and CDR2 FQGNSA. CDR3 bases: TGTGCCAGCAGCTTAGCTGGGTCAGGAGAGACCCAGTACTTC. It specifies CASSLAGSGETQYF.

This clone was observed once. The chain is built from TRBV5-4 and TRBJ1-2; possible D gene TRBD1, 5 bases. V dropped 0 bases and J dropped 3 bases, with 12 bases sitting between them. The length of the CDR3 is 15 residues. Germline-derived CDR1 and CDR2 are SGHNT and YYREEE (reference sequence). CDR3 nucleotide sequence: TGTGCCAGCAGCTTGGCCATCGGGGCGGACTATGGCTACACCTTC. It is translated as CASSLAIGADYGYTF.

The rearrangement links TRBV5-6 to TRBJ2-7, with 7 bases aligning to TRBD1. J lost 0 bases, V lost 2 bases, and 11 bases had no gene match. Germline V CDR1 and CDR2: SGHDT, YYEEEE. The CDR3 loop spans 17 amino acids. This chain's CDR3 is CASSFWTANRGSYEQYF. For the CDR3, the DNA is TGTGCCAGCAGCTTTTGGACTGCGAACAGGGGCTCCTACGAGCAGTACTTC.

CDR3 protein: CARLSGSLNYEQYF. Written as DNA, the CDR3 is TGCGCCAGACTTAGCGGGAGCCTCAACTACGAGCAGTACTTC. V and J are TRBV5-1 and TRBJ2-7; TRBD2 matches at 9 bases. V shed 8 bases, J shed 3 bases, and the junction held 9 bases outside the gene matches. Germline CDR1 SGHRS, CDR2 YFSETQ. This CDR3 contains 14 residues.

The chain is built from TRBV4-1 and TRBJ2-2, with a weak D call TRBD2 (5 bases). V was pared by 1 base and J by 4 bases, with 10 bases between. Germline V lookup: CDR1 MGHRA, CDR2 YSYEKL. There are 15 residues in the CDR3. Written as DNA, the CDR3 is TGCGCCAGCAGCCAAGTCGGGGTGGGCACCGGGGAGCTGTTTTTT. This translates into CASSQVGVGTGELFF.

The V call is TRBV30, the J call TRBJ1-1; 9 positions match TRBD1. V trimming: 0 bases; J trimming: 0 bases; junction bases outside the gene matches: 8. The CDR3 extends over 17 amino acids. Germline CDR1 GTSNPN, CDR2 SVGIG (reference sequence). The CDR3 region is CAWSVWGQGIMNTEAFF. In DNA, the CDR3 is TGTGCCTGGAGTGTCTGGGGACAGGGTATAATGAACACTGAAGCTTTCTTT.

The gene calls are TRBV18 and TRBJ2-1; TRBD2 agrees at 10 bases. Germline lookup yields CDR1 KGHSH and CDR2 LQKENI. The CDR3 runs 14 residues. V trimming: 2 bases; J trimming: 8 bases; junction bases outside the gene matches: 3. The CDR3 here is CASSPTSGADEQFF. CDR3 DNA sequence: TGTGCCAGCTCACCAACTAGCGGGGCCGATGAGCAGTTCTTC.